This T cell receptor beta chain comes out of a study of shared clonotypes between healthy human individuals. Evenly divided among several immunoSEQ plates was the genomic DNA of each subset. The protocol was immunoSEQ multiplex PCR, while the TCRdb copy is restricted to in-frame clones and leaves out a portion. In the table there are around 2.5 million clones, over 85% of which are singletons. Caucasian adults residing in Nashville, Tennessee made up all the donors. Study-wide results and caveats: Estimated richness was generally greater in naive than memory subsets. Only blood underwent sampling, and tissue repertoires likely differ.

Remarks on this clone: The antigen is unknown.

The TCR sequence derives from a man aged 18 to 30 in good health. Some clones in this sample may be carry-over from other donors' samples. Source material: naive CD4+ T cells from PBMCs. As for subset: CD45RA+ positively selected.

CDR3 bases: TGTGCCAGCAACAGAGGCCCAGGGCCCAATCAGCCCCAGCATTTT. This codes for CASNRGPGPNQPQHF. The J gene is TRBJ1-5, the V gene TRBV21-1; TRBD1, the table's D call, was not compared with the DNA. TRBV21-1 is a pseudogene locus. The CDR3 totals 15 residues.